Many counts were recorded for the clone carrying this TCR beta chain. RNA transcripts served as the template for amplifying TCR beta CDR3 regions. First-round RT-PCR of the TCR CDR3 relied on the HTBI primer set. MiXCR, applied by TCRdb to the multiplex PCR reads, yields one record per CDR3 protein. The table records hundreds of thousands of distinct CDR3 sequences, 14% of them present only once. This entry is derived from a study of T cells in Graves' hyperthyroidism and ophthalmopathy. The CDR3 length is 15 residues. V was pared by 7 bases and J by 4 bases, with 7 bases of the junction left unmatched. Germline lookup yields CDR1 SGHTA and CDR2 FQGNSA.

Source material: blood. The TCR was taken from a woman between 45 and 65 years old with Graves' ophthalmopathy. The rearrangement links TRBV7-2 to TRBJ2-1; the match to TRBD2 covers 10 bases. In DNA, the CDR3 is TGTGCCAGCATAGGGATGGGACTAGCGTACAATGAGCAGTTCTTC. It codes for CASIGMGLAYNEQFF.